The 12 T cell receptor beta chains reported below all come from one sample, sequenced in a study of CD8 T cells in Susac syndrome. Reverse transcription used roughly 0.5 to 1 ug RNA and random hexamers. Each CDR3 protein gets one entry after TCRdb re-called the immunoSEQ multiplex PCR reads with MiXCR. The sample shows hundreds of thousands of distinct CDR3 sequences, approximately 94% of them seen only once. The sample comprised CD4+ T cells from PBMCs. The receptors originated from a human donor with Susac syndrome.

The CDR3 DNA reads TGTGCCAGCAGCTTAGGAGGGCTTAACTATGGCTACACCTTC. Its translation is CASSLGGLNYGYTF. This chain connects TRBV7-2 to TRBJ1-2; no clear D. This CDR3 has 14 amino acids. Deletions cut 1 base from V and 1 base from J, with 7 bases between. The germline CDR1 and CDR2 sequences are SGHTA and FQGNSA. The full variable domain, completed using reference TRBV7-2 and TRBJ1-2, is GAGVSQSPSNKVTEKGKDVELRCDPISGHTALYWYRQSLGQGLEFLIYFQGNSAPDKSGLPSDRFSAERTGGSVSTLTIQRTQQEDSAVYLCASSLGGLNYGYTFGSGTRLTVV.

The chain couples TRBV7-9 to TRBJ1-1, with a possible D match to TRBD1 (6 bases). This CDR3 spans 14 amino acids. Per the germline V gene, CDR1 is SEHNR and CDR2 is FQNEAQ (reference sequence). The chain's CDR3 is CATHGGAADTEAFF. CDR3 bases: TGTGCTACCCACGGGGGGGCTGCCGACACTGAAGCTTTCTTT.

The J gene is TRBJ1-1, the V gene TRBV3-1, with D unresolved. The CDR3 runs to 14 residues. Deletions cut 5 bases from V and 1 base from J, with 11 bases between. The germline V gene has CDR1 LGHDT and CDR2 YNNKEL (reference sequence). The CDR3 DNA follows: TGTGCCAGCAGCTTCCGGGGAAAGAACACTGAAGCTTTCTTT. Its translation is CASSFRGKNTEAFF.

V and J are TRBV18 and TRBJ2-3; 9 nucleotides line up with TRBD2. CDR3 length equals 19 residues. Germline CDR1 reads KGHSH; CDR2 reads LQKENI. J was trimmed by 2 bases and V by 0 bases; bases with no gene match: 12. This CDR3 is CASSPPYGLQRGDTDTQYF. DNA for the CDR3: TGTGCCAGCTCACCACCTTATGGGCTACAGCGGGGGGACACAGATACGCAGTATTTT.

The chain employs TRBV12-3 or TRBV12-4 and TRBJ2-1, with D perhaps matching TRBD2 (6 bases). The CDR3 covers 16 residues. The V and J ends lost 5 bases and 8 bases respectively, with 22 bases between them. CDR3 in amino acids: CASSPRTISQSDEQFF. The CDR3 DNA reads TGTGCCAGCAGTCCTAGGACTATCTCGCAGTCGGATGAGCAGTTCTTC.

This CDR3 is CASSYGLNYGYTF. CDR3 nucleotides: TGTGCCAGCAGTTACGGGTTGAACTATGGCTACACCTTC. The chain couples TRBV6-5 to TRBJ1-2; D remains ambiguous. The V end was cut by 2 bases, the J end by 2 bases, with 6 bases between. The length of the CDR3 is 13 residues. Germline-derived CDR1 and CDR2 are MNHEY and SVGAGI.

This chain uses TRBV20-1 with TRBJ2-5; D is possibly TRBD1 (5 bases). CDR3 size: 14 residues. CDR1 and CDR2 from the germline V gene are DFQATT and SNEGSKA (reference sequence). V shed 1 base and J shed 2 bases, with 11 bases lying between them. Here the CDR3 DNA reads TGCAGTGCTAGAGGGGGCTACCCTCAAGAGACCCAGTACTTC. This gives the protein CSARGGYPQETQYF.

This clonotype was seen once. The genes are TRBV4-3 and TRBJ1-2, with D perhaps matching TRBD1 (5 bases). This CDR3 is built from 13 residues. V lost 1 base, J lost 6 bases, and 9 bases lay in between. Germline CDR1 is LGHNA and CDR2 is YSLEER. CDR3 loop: CASSQGREDGYTF. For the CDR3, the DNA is TGCGCCAGCAGCCAAGGCAGGGAGGATGGCTACACCTTC.

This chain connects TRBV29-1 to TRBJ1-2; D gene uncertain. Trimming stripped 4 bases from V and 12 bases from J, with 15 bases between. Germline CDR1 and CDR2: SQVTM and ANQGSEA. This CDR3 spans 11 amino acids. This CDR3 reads CSVAVDLVNTF. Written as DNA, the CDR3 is TGCAGCGTTGCGGTGGACTTGGTGAACACCTTC. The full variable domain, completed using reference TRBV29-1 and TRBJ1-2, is SAVISQKPSRDICQRGTSLTIQCQVDSQVTMMFWYRQQPGQSLTLIATANQGSEATYESGFVIDKFPISRPNLTFSTLTVSNMSPEDSSIYLCSVAVDLVNTFGSGTRLTVV.

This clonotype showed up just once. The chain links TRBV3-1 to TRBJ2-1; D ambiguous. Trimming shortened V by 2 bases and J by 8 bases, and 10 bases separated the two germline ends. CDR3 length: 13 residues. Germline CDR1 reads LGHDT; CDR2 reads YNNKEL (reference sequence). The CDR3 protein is CASSQTGRDEQFF. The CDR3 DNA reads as TGTGCCAGCAGCCAAACCGGACGGGATGAGCAGTTCTTC.

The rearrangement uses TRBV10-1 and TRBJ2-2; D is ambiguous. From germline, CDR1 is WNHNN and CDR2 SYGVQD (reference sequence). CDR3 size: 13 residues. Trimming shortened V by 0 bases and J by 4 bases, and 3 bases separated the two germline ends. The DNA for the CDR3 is TGCGCCAGCAGTGAGTCGAGCACCGGGGAGCTGTTTTTT. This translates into CASSESSTGELFF.

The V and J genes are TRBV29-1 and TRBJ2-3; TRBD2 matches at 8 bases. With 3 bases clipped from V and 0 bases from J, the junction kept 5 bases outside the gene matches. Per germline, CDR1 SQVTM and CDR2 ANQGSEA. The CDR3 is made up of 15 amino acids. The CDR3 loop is CSVEGLGVSTDTQYF. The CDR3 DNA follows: TGCAGCGTTGAGGGACTAGGAGTGAGCACAGATACGCAGTATTTT.